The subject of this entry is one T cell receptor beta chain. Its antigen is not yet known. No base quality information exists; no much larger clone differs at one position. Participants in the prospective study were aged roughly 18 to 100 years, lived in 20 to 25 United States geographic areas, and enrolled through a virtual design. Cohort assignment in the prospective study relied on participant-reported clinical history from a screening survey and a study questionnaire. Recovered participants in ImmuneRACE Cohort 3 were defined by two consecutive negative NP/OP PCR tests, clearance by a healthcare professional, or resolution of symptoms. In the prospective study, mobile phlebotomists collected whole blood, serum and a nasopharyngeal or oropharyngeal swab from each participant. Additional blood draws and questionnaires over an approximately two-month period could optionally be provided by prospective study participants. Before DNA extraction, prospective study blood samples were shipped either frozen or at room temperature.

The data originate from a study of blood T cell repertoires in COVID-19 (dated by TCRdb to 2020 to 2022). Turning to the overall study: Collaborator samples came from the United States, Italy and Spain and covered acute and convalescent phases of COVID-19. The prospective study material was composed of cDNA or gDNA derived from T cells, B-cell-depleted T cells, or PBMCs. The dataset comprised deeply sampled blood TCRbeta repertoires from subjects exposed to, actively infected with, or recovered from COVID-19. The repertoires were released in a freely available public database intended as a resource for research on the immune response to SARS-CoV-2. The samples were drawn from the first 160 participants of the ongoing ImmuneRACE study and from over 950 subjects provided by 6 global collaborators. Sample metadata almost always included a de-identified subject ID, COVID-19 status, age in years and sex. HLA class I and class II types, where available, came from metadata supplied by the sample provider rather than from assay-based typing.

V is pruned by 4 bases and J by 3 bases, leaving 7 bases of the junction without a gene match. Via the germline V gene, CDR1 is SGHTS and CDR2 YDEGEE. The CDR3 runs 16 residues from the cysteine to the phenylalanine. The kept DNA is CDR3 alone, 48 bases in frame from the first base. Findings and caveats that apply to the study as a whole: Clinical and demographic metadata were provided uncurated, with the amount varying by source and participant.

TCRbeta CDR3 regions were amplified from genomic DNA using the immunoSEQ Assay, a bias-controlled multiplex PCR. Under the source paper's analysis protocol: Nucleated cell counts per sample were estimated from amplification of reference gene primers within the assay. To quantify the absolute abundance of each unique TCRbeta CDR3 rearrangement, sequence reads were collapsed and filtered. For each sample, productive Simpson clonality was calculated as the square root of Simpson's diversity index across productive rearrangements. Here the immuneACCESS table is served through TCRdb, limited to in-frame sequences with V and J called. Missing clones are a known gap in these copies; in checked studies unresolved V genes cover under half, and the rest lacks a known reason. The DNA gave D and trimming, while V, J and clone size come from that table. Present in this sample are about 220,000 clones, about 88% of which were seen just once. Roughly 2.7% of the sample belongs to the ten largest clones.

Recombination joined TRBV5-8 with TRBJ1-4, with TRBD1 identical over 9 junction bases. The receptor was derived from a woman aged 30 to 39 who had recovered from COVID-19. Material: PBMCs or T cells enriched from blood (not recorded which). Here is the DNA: TGTGCCAGCAGCCGTACAGGGGGCGTAGCTAATGAAAAACTGTTTTTT. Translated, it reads CASSRTGGVANEKLFF.